A selection of T cell receptor beta chains follows, all from one sample in a study of blood T cell repertoires in COVID-19. The table came from immunoSEQ multiplex PCR; TCRdb's copy has only in-frame clones and leaves some out. Here the sample spans some 95,000 clones, over 60% being singletons. Sequences were obtained from peripheral blood. The receptors come from a man aged 45-60 years who had recovered from COVID-19. CDR3s include the opening cysteine and the closing phenylalanine or tryptophan.

v_gene	j_gene	CDR3aa
TRBV27	TRBJ1-1	CASSSARAEAFF
TRBV30	TRBJ2-3	CAWKTADTQYF
TRBV11-1	TRBJ2-2	CASSSDRTGELFF
TRBV7-6	TRBJ2-3	CASSPDTGKIVDTQYF
TRBV29-1	TRBJ2-1	CSVRTSGGPYNEQFF
TRBV5-4	TRBJ2-2	CASSQTSGGNTGELFF
TRBV5-4	TRBJ2-7	CASSLAGSYEQYF
TRBV5-6	TRBJ2-5	CASSLQWSGWETQYF
TRBV23-1	TRBJ1-5	CASTEGNQPQHF
TRBV9	TRBJ2-1	CASSVGGPSYNEQFF
TRBV18	TRBJ2-1	CASSPLLAGSTYNEQFF
TRBV19	TRBJ1-2	CASSAGGRASDYGYTF
TRBV7-9	TRBJ2-7	CASSDTGGPIEQYF
TRBV4-1	TRBJ1-1	CASSQQPGQFNTEAFF
TRBV28	TRBJ2-2	CASSFLGNTGELFF
TRBV3-1/TRBV3-2	TRBJ1-4	CASSQETPGKLFF
TRBV20-1	TRBJ1-2	CSASTMGASLGYGYTF
TRBV18	TRBJ1-6	CASSPAAFSSYNSPLHF
TRBV19	TRBJ2-7	CASRETSTKTEQYF
TRBV5-5	TRBJ1-3	CASTPSSGNTIYF
TRBV20-1	TRBJ1-1	CRTDRNTEAFF
TRBV7-6	TRBJ1-1	CASSLQSAFF
TRBV5-5	TRBJ1-6	CASSLSPSSYNSPLHF
TRBV7-2	TRBJ2-1	CASSFTPRVGEQFF
TRBV2	TRBJ1-1	CASSAQGQGNTEAFF
TRBV6-4	TRBJ1-2	CASSPDQGSPYGYTF
TRBV2	TRBJ1-3	CASTGAGNTIYF
TRBV7-9	TRBJ2-7	CASSLALQIEYEQYF
TRBV19	TRBJ2-3	CASSKGPEGGTDTQYF
TRBV18	TRBJ2-7	CASSALELYEQYF
TRBV6-2/TRBV6-3	TRBJ2-6	CASSYFQRKTGLSGANVLTF